This TCR beta chain was sequenced for a study of blood T cell repertoires in COVID-19. Study-level background: Material from acute and convalescent COVID-19 was sourced from the United States, Italy and Spain.

Methods used by the authors: Reference gene primers were amplified, and this amplification served to estimate nucleated cell counts. The method was immunoSEQ multiplex PCR; TCRdb's version includes in-frame clones alone and lacks a portion of them. V and J calls and clone size come straight from that table; D and trimming were deduced from the DNA. The sample includes 350,000 to 450,000 clones, 80% to 95% of them seen just once. CDR3 length equals 12 residues. Germline lookup yields CDR1 MNHEY and CDR2 SVGAGI. Trimming stripped 10 bases from V and 4 bases from J, with 13 bases between. The sample taken for sequencing was PBMCs or T cells enriched from blood (not recorded which). The chain links TRBV6-5 to TRBJ1-1; D is unclear. The sequence was obtained from a woman between 35 and 50 years old who had been exposed to COVID-19. The CDR3 DNA follows: TGTGCCACGGAAAATCGGGGCACTGAAGCTTTCTTT. Encoded protein: CATENRGTEAFF.